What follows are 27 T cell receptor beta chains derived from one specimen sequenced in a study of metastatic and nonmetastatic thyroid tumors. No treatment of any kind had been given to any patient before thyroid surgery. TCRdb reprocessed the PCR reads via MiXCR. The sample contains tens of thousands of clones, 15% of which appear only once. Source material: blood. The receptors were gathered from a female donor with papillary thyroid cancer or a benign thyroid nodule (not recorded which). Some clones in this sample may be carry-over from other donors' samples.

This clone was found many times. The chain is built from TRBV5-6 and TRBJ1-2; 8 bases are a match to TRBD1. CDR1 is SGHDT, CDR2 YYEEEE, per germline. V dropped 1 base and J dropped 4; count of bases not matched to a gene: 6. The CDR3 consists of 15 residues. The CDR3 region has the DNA TGTGCCAGCAGCTTGTTGCAGGGGGCCCTCTATGGCTACACCTTC. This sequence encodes CASSLLQGALYGYTF.

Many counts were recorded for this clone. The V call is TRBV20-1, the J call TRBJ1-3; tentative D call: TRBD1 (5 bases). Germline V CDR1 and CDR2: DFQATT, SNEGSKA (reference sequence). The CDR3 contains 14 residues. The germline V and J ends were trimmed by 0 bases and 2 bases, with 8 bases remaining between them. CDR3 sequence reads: CSAREGPAGNTIYF. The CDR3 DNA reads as TGCAGTGCTAGAGAGGGGCCGGCTGGAAACACCATATATTTT.

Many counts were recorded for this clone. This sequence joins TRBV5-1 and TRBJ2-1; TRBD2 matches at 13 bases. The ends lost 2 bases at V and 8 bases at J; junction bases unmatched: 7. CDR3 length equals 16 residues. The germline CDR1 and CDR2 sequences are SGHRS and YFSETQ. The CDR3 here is CASSLLLAGGSDEQFF. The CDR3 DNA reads TGCGCCAGCAGCTTATTACTAGCGGGAGGGTCTGATGAGCAGTTCTTC.

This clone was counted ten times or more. Written as DNA, the CDR3 is TGTGCCAGCAGCGTGGGGCGAAACAATGAGCAGTTCTTC. Translated: CASSVGRNNEQFF. V and J are TRBV9 and TRBJ2-1; TRBD1 might be the D (5 bases). The CDR3 sequence is 13 residues long. The ends were cut back, 2 bases at V and 5 bases at J, with 8 bases in the middle. Germline CDR1 SGDLS, CDR2 YYNGEE.

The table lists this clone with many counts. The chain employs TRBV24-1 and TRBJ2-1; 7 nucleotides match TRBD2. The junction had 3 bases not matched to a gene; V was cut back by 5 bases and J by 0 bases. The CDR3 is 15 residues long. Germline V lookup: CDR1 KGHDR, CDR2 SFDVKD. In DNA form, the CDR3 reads TGTGCCACCAGTGGGGGCGGGGGCTCCTACAATGAGCAGTTCTTC. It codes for CATSGGGGSYNEQFF.

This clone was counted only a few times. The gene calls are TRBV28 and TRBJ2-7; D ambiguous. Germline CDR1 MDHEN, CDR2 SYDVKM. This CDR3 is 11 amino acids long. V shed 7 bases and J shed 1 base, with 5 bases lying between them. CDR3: CASMGSYEQYF. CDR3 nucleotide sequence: TGTGCCAGCATGGGATCCTACGAGCAGTACTTC.

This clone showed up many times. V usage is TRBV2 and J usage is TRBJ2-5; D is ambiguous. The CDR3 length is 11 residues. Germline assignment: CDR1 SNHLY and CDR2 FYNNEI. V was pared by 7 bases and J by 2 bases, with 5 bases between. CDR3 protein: CASNMQETQYF. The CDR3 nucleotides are TGTGCCAGCAACATGCAAGAGACCCAGTACTTC.

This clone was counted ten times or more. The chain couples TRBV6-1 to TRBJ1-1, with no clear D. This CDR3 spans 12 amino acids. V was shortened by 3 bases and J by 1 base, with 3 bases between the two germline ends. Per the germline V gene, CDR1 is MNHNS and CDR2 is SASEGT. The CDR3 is CASSEGNTEAFF. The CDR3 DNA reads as TGTGCCAGCAGTGAGGGGAACACTGAAGCTTTCTTT.

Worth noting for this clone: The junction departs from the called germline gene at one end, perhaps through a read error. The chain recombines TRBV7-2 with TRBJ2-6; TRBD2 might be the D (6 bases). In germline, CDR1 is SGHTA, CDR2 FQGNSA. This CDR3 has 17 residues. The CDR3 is CSSILADSYSGANVLTF. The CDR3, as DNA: TGTTCCAGCATCTTAGCGGATTCCTACTCTGGGGCCAACGTCCTGACTTTC.

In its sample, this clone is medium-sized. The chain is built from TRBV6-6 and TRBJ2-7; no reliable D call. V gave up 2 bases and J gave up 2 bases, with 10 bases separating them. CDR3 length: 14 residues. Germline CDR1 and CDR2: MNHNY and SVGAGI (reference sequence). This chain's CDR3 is CASSYPQETYEQYF. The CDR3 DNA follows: TGTGCCAGCAGTTACCCCCAGGAAACCTACGAGCAGTACTTC.

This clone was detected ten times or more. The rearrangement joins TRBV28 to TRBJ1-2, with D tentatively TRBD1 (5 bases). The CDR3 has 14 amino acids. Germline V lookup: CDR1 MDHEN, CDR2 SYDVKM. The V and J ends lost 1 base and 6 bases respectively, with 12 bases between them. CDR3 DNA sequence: TGTGCCAGCAGTTTATTGCCAGGGACTGATGGCTACACCTTC. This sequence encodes CASSLLPGTDGYTF.

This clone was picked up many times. This CDR3 reads CASSFGGLWTANTEAFF. In DNA, the CDR3 is TGTGCCAGCAGCTTTGGGGGATTATGGACAGCCAACACTGAAGCTTTCTTT. J is TRBJ1-1 and V is TRBV7-9, with D possibly being TRBD1 (6 bases). This CDR3 region has 17 residues. Germline V gene lookup returns CDR1 SEHNR and CDR2 FQNEAQ (reference sequence). Trimming took 3 bases from V and 2 from J, leaving 19 bases between them.

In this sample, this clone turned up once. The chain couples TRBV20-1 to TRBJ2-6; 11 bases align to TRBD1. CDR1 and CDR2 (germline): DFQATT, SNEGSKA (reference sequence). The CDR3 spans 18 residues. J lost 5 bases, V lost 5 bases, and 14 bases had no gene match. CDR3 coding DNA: TGCAGTGCTGGGGTCCGGGACAGGGGGAACGCTTGGGCCAACGTCCTGACTTTC. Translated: CSAGVRDRGNAWANVLTF.

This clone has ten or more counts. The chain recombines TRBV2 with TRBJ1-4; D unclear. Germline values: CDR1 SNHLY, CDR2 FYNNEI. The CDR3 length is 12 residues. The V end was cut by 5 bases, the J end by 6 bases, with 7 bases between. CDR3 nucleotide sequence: TGTGCCAGCAGTCGGACGGATGAAAAACTGTTTTTT. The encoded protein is CASSRTDEKLFF. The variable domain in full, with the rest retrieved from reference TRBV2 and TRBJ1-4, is EPEVTQTPSHQVTQMGQEVILRCVPISNHLYFYWYRQILGQKVEFLVSFYNNEISEKSEIFDDQFSVERPDGSNFTLKIRSTKLEDSAMYFCASSRTDEKLFFGSGTQLSVL.

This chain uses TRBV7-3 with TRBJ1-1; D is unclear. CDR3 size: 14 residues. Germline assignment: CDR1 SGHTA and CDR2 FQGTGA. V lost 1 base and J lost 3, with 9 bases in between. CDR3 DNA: TGTGCCAGCAGCTTAAGGGCAGACTACACTGAAGCTTTCTTT. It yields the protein CASSLRADYTEAFF. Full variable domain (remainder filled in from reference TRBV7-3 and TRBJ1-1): GAGVSQTPSNKVTEKGKYVELRCDPISGHTALYWYRQSLGQGPEFLIYFQGTGAADDSGLPNDRFFAVRPEGSVSTLKIQRTERGDSAVYLCASSLRADYTEAFFGQGTRLTVV.

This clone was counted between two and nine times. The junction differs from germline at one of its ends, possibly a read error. CDR3 loop: CASRLGQGKFF. CDR3 sequence (DNA): TGTGCCAGCAGATTAGGGCAGGGGAAGTTCTTC. V is TRBV7-2 and J is TRBJ2-1; D is possibly TRBD1 (6 bases). This CDR3 comprises 11 residues. Germline V gene sequence: CDR1 SGHTA, CDR2 FQGNSA.

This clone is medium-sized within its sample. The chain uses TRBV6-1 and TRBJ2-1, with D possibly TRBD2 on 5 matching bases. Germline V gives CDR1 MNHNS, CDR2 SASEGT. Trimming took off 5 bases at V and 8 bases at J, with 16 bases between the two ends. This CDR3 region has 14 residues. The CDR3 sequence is CASSSRVTRDEQFF. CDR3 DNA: TGTGCCAGCAGTTCCCGCGTCACTAGAGATGAGCAGTTCTTC.

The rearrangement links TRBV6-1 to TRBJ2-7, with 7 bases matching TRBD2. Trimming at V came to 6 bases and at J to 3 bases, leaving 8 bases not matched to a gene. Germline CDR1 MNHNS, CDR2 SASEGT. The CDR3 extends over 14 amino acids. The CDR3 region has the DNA TGTGCCAGCAGAGTAAAGACTAGCCGCTACGAGCAGTACTTC. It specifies CASRVKTSRYEQYF.

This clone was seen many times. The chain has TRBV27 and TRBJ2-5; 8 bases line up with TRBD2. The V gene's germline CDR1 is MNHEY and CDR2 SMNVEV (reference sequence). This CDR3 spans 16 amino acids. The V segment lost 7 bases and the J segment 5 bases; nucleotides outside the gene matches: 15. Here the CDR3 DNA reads TGTGCCAGCATCCCGGGGGGGGCCCTAGGCTGGGAGACCCAGTACTTC. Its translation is CASIPGGALGWETQYF.

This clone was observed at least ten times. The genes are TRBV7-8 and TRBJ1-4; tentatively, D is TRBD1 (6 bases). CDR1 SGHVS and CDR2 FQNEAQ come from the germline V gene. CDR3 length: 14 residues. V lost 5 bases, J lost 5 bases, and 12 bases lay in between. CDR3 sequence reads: CASSDLGGNEKLFF. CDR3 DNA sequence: TGTGCCAGCAGCGATTTAGGGGGGAATGAAAAACTGTTTTTT.

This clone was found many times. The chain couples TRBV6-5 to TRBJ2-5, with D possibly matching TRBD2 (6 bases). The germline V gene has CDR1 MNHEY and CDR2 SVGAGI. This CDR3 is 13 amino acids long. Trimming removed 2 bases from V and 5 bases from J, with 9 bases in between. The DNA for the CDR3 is TGTGCCAGCAGTTACGAGGGGAGGGAGACCCAGTACTTC. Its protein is CASSYEGRETQYF.

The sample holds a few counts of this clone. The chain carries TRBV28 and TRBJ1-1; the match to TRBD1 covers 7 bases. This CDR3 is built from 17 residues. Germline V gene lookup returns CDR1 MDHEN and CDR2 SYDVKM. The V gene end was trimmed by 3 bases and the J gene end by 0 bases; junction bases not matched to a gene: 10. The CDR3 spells CASSFNRGSILNTEAFF. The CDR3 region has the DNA TGTGCCAGCAGTTTCAACAGGGGCTCGATACTGAACACTGAAGCTTTCTTT.

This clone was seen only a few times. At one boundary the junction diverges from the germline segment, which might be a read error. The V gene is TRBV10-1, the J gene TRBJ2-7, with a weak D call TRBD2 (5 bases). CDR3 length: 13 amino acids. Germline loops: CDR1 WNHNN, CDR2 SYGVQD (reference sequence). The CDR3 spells CASGEAGVYEKYF. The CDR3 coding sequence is TGCGCCAGCGGTGAGGCCGGGGTCTACGAGAAGTACTTC.

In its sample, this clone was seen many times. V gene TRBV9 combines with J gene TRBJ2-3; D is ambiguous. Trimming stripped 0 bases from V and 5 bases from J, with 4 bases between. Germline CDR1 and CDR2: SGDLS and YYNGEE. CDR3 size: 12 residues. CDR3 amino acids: CASSVGEDTQYF. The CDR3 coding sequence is TGTGCCAGCAGCGTAGGTGAAGATACGCAGTATTTT.

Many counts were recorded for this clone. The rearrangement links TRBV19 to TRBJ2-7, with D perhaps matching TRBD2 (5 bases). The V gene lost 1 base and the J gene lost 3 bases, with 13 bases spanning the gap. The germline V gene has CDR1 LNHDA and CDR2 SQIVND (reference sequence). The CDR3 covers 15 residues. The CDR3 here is CASSIVLGGYYEQYF. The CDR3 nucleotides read TGTGCCAGTAGTATAGTGCTTGGAGGATACTACGAGCAGTACTTC.

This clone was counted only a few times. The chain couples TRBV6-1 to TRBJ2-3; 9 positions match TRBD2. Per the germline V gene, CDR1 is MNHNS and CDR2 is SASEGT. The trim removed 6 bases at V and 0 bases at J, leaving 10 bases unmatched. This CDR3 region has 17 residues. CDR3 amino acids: CASREREAPTSTDTQYF. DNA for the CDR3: TGTGCCAGCAGAGAGCGGGAGGCCCCCACCAGCACAGATACGCAGTATTTT.

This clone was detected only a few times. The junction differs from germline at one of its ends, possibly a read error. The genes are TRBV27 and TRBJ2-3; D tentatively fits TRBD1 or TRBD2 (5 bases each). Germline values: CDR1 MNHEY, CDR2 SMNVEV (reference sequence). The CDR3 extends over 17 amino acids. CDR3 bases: TGTGTCAGCAGTTTAGCCCCTTCTGTGGGGGATGCGGGTACGCAGTATTTT. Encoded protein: CVSSLAPSVGDAGTQYF.